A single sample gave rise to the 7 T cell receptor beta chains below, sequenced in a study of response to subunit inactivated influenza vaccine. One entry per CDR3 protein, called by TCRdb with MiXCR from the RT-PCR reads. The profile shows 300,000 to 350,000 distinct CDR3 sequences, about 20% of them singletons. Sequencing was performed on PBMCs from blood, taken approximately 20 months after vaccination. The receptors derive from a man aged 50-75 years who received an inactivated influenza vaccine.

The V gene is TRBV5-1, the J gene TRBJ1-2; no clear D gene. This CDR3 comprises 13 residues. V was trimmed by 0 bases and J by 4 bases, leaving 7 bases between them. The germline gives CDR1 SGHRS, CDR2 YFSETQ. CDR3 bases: TGCGCCAGCAGCTTGGGGAAGGGCTATGGCTACACCTTC. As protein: CASSLGKGYGYTF.

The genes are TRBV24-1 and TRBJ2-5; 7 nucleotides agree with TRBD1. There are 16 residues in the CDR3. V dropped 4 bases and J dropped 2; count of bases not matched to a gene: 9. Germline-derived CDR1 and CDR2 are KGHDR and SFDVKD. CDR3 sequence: CATSDGSDRIQETQYF. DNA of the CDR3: TGTGCCACCAGTGACGGATCGGACAGGATTCAAGAGACCCAGTACTTC.

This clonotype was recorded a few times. CDR3: CASTPDKNTGELFF. CDR3 coding DNA: TGTGCCAGCACCCCGGACAAGAACACCGGGGAGCTGTTTTTT. The V call is TRBV5-4, the J call TRBJ2-2; D perhaps matches TRBD1 (5 bases). V was cut by 6 bases and J by 1 base, with 10 bases left in between. Germline V gives CDR1 SGHNT, CDR2 YYREEE (reference sequence). The CDR3 extends over 14 amino acids.

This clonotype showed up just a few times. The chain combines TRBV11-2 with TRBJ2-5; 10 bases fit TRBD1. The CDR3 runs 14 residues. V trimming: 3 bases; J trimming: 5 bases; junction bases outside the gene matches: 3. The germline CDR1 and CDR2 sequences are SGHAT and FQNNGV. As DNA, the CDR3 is TGTGCCAGCAGCTTGGGGGGACAGGGGGAGACCCAGTACTTC. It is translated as CASSLGGQGETQYF.

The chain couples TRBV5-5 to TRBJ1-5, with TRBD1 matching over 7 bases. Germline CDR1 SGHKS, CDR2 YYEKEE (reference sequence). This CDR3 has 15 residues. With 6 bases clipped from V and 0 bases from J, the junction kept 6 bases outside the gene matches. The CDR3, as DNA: TGTGCCAGCATGAAAGGGGGCTATAGCAATCAGCCCCAGCATTTT. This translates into CASMKGGYSNQPQHF.

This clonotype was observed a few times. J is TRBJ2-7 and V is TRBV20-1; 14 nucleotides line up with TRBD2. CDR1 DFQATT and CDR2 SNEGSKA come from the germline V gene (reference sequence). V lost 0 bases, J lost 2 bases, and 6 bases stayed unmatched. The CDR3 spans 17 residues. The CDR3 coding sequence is TGCAGTGCTAGAGACCCCGGGACTAGCGGGAGTCCCTACGAGCAGTACTTC. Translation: CSARDPGTSGSPYEQYF.

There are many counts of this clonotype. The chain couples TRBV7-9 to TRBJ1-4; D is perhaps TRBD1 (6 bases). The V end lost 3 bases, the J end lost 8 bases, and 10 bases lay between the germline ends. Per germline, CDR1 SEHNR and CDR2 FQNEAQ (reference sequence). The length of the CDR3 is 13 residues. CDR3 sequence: CASSLGGWEKLFF. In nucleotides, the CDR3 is TGTGCCAGCAGCTTGGGGGGCTGGGAAAAACTGTTTTTT.